The 14 T cell receptor beta chains below all came from one sample that was sequenced in a study of coeliac disease. Data came from immunoSEQ multiplex PCR; TCRdb stores just in-frame clones and leaves some out. The table shows more than 7,500 clones, with around three fifths occurring only once. Sequencing was done on a sample of intraepithelial lymphocytes from the gut. These receptors all stem from a woman aged 55-75 years with celiac disease.

This chain links TRBV9 with TRBJ1-3, with D perhaps matching TRBD1 (5 bases). Trimming cost V 3 bases and J 4 bases, with 11 bases left between them. The CDR3 runs 14 residues. Germline assignment: CDR1 SGDLS and CDR2 YYNGEE. CDR3 amino acids: CASSEGAGGNTIYF. DNA of the CDR3: TGTGCCAGCAGCGAAGGGGCAGGAGGAAACACCATATATTTT.

This rearrangement joins TRBV7-2 to TRBJ2-7, with 7 bases aligning to TRBD2. Germline V lookup: CDR1 SGHTA, CDR2 FQGNSA. After removal of 2 bases from V and 4 bases from J, the junction contained 5 bases not matched to a gene. This CDR3 has 14 residues. This CDR3 reads CASSLQAGLYEQYF. CDR3 in DNA: TGTGCCAGCAGCTTACAGGCGGGACTATACGAGCAGTACTTC.

Within the sample, this clone is medium-sized. This rearrangement joins TRBV11-2 to TRBJ2-1, with D possibly being TRBD1 (7 bases). The CDR3 contains 17 residues. Trimming removed 1 base from V and 4 bases from J, with 17 bases in between. Germline V gives CDR1 SGHAT, CDR2 FQNNGV. The CDR3 spells CASSLVLRGETYNEQFF. The CDR3 region has the DNA TGTGCCAGCAGCTTAGTACTCAGGGGGGAAACTTACAATGAGCAGTTCTTC.

This clone was counted between two and nine times. The rearrangement uses TRBV28 and TRBJ1-3; 7 nucleotides agree with TRBD1. There are 19 residues in the CDR3. The V gene's germline CDR1 is MDHEN and CDR2 SYDVKM. V gave up 2 bases and J gave up 2 bases; unmatched junction bases: 15. The chain's CDR3 is CASSLLRPLRGLAGNTIYF. The CDR3 DNA reads as TGTGCCAGCAGTTTACTTCGTCCCCTGAGGGGGCTTGCTGGAAACACCATATATTTT.

The table lists this clone with a few counts. V and J are TRBV30 and TRBJ2-7; TRBD2 is a possible D gene (6 bases). Looked up from germline, CDR1 is GTSNPN and CDR2 is SVGIG (reference sequence). The CDR3 totals 15 residues. Trimming shortened V by 2 bases and J by 3 bases, and 17 bases separated the two germline ends. The DNA of the CDR3 is TGTGCCTGGAGTATCCGGGGCAGGGAGGACTACGAGCAGTACTTC. Its protein product is CAWSIRGREDYEQYF.

The chain links TRBV14 to TRBJ2-1; 8 bases match TRBD1. After removal of 3 bases from V and 9 bases from J, the junction contained 10 bases not matched to a gene. The CDR3 spans 15 residues. The germline V gene encodes CDR1 SGHDN and CDR2 FVKESK. CDR3 bases: TGTGCCAGCAGCCATTATAAGCAGGGGGCAATTGAGCAGTTCTTC. Translated: CASSHYKQGAIEQFF.

In DNA, the CDR3 is TGTGCCAGCAGTGAAAGAGGGGGGGGATCGGCGGGGGCAGATACGCAGTATTTT. Residues: CASSERGGGSAGADTQYF. The rearrangement joins TRBV6-1 to TRBJ2-3; D is possibly TRBD2 (7 bases). Trimming took 2 bases from V and 4 from J, leaving 22 bases between them. Germline assignment: CDR1 MNHNS and CDR2 SASEGT. The CDR3 loop spans 18 amino acids.

This clone is labeled medium-sized (0.01 to 0.1%). The rearrangement uses TRBV19 and TRBJ1-1; TRBD1 might be the D (6 bases). The ends were cut back, 6 bases at V and 5 bases at J, with 19 bases in the middle. CDR3 length: 15 amino acids. Germline V gene lookup returns CDR1 LNHDA and CDR2 SQIVND (reference sequence). The CDR3 DNA follows: TGTGCCAGTAGCACTGGGGGAGGGGGTGGGACTGAAGCTTTCTTT. Amino acids: CASSTGGGGGTEAFF.

By frequency in the sample, this clone is medium-sized. This CDR3 is CASSWTSNTGELFF. CDR3 nucleotide sequence: TGTGCCAGCAGTTGGACATCTAACACCGGGGAGCTGTTTTTT. V is TRBV11-3 and J is TRBJ2-2, with a tentative D call TRBD1 (5 bases). Trimming took off 6 bases at V and 2 bases at J, with 10 bases between the two ends. The CDR3 has 14 amino acids. CDR1 and CDR2 (germline): SGHNT, YENEEA.

This chain joins TRBV5-1 and TRBJ2-5, with D maybe TRBD2 (6 bases). CDR1 SGHRS and CDR2 YFSETQ come from the germline V gene. Trimming cost V 4 bases and J 1 base, with 11 bases left between them. CDR3 length: 14 amino acids. CDR3 protein: CASSTGLPQETQYF. The CDR3 bases are TGCGCCAGCAGCACGGGACTGCCCCAAGAGACCCAGTACTTC.

The rearrangement uses TRBV11-2 and TRBJ2-1; D is perhaps TRBD2 (6 bases). Germline V gene sequence: CDR1 SGHAT, CDR2 FQNNGV. V lost 1 base to trimming and J lost 0 bases, with 10 bases between them. The CDR3 is 16 amino acids. CDR3 protein: CASSLGLRGSYNEQFF. The CDR3 nucleotides read TGTGCCAGCAGCTTAGGTTTGCGGGGCTCCTACAATGAGCAGTTCTTC. The full variable domain, in which reference TRBV11-2 and TRBJ2-1 provide the parts outside the CDR3, is EAGVAQSPRYKIIEKRQSVAFWCNPISGHATLYWYQQILGQGPKLLIQFQNNGVVDDSQLPKDRFSAERLKGVDSTLKIQPAKLEDSAVYLCASSLGLRGSYNEQFFGPGTRLTVL.

This rearrangement joins TRBV4-3 to TRBJ2-2, with 8 bases lining up with TRBD1. CDR3 length: 16 residues. The germline V gene encodes CDR1 LGHNA and CDR2 YSLEER. The J segment lost 1 base and the V segment lost 3 bases, leaving 4 bases of the junction unmatched. The CDR3 coding sequence is TGCGCCAGCAGCCAGTTGGGGACAGGGAACACCGGGGAGCTGTTTTTT. Translation gives CASSQLGTGNTGELFF.

The chain has TRBV4-1 and TRBJ2-5; TRBD2 agrees at 10 bases. The CDR3 covers 19 residues. J was trimmed by 0 bases and V by 0 bases; bases with no gene match: 10. Germline CDR1 MGHRA, CDR2 YSYEKL. For the CDR3, the DNA is TGCGCCAGCAGCCAAGAACCGCTAGCGGGGGTTCCGTACCAAGAGACCCAGTACTTC. Protein: CASSQEPLAGVPYQETQYF.

This chain joins TRBV5-1 and TRBJ2-5; 9 bases are shared with TRBD1. CDR3 size: 15 residues. Trimming at V came to 2 bases and at J to 3 bases, leaving 5 bases not matched to a gene. The germline V gene has CDR1 SGHRS and CDR2 YFSETQ. CDR3: CASSLWTGAEETQYF. For the CDR3, the DNA is TGCGCCAGCAGCTTATGGACAGGGGCAGAAGAGACCCAGTACTTC.